One sample yielded the 5 T cell receptor beta chains listed below, sequenced in a study of T-cell reconstitution after alpha-beta-depleted transplantation in children. Unique molecular identifiers were used in preparing the TCRbeta library. TCRdb analysed the PCR reads with MiXCR anew, one entry per CDR3 protein. The sample records about 210,000 distinct CDR3 sequences, approximately 15% being singletons. The source material was PBMCs, mostly from graft donor cells, sampled 360 days after TCRalphabeta/CD19-depleted stem cell transplant. Receptors originate from a male patient between 2 and 9 years old who had a stem cell transplant for acute lymphoblastic leukemia, so the T cells may come from the graft donor.

The V and J genes are TRBV7-2 and TRBJ2-5, with 7 bases fitting TRBD2. With 4 bases clipped from V and 4 bases from J, the junction kept 9 bases outside the gene matches. The CDR3 has 15 amino acids. Per the germline V gene, CDR1 is SGHTA and CDR2 is FQGNSA. CDR3 in DNA: TGTGCCAGCAGCTGGGTCTCGGGGGGTGGAGAGACCCAGTACTTC. Protein sequence: CASSWVSGGGETQYF. Using reference TRBV7-2 and TRBJ2-5 for the parts outside the CDR3, the full variable domain is GAGVSQSPSNKVTEKGKDVELRCDPISGHTALYWYRQSLGQGLEFLIYFQGNSAPDKSGLPSDRFSAERTGGSVSTLTIQRTQQEDSAVYLCASSWVSGGGETQYFGPGTRLLVL.

This clonotype occurred many times. J is TRBJ2-7 and V is TRBV2, with 8 bases lining up with TRBD1. V lost 7 bases and J lost 0; bases outside the gene matches: 5. The germline V gene has CDR1 SNHLY and CDR2 FYNNEI. The CDR3 runs to 14 residues. The CDR3: CASTRDRSSYEQYF. The CDR3, as DNA: TGTGCCAGCACCAGGGACAGGAGCTCCTACGAGCAGTACTTC.

This clonotype was observed a few times. This rearrangement joins TRBV28 to TRBJ1-5; D gene ambiguous. Trimming pared 3 bases from V and 3 bases from J, leaving 15 bases between. CDR3 length: 16 residues. CDR1 and CDR2 (germline): MDHEN, SYDVKM. The CDR3 reads CASSFPLGTSNQPQHF. The CDR3 region has the DNA TGTGCCAGCAGTTTTCCGTTGGGAACCTCCAATCAGCCCCAGCATTTT.

This clonotype was recorded at least ten times. The chain combines TRBV29-1 with TRBJ2-6, with D perhaps TRBD1 (6 bases). Trimming shortened V by 4 bases and J by 1 base, and 14 bases separated the two germline ends. This CDR3 contains 16 residues. Germline V gene lookup returns CDR1 SQVTM and CDR2 ANQGSEA. CDR3 coding DNA: TGCAGCGTTGTGGGAGCAGGGGAGTCTGGGGCCAACGTCCTGACTTTC. Protein: CSVVGAGESGANVLTF.

This clonotype was seen more than once but under ten times. V and J are TRBV7-2 and TRBJ1-2, with 9 bases that match TRBD1. The V and J ends lost 5 bases and 7 bases, in that order; junction bases with no gene match: 8. The germline gives CDR1 SGHTA, CDR2 FQGNSA. The CDR3 covers 14 residues. The CDR3 nucleotides read TGTGCCAGCAGCATCTCACAGGGGGCCGGTGGCTACACCTTC. As protein: CASSISQGAGGYTF.